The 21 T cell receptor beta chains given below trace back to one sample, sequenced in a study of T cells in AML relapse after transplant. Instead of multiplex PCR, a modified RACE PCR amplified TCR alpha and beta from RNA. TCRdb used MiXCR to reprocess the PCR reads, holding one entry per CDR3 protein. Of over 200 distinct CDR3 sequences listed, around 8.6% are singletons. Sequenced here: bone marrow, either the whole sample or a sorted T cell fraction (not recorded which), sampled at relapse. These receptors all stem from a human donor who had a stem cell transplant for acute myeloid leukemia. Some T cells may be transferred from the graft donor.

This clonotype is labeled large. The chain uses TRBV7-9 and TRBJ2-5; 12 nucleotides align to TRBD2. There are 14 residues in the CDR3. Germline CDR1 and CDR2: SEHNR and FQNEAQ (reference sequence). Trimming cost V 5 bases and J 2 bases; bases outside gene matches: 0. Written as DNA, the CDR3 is TGTGCCAGCAGCGGACTAGCGGGGCAAGAGACCCAGTACTTC. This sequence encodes CASSGLAGQETQYF. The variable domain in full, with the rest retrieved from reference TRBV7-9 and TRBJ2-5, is DTGVSQNPRHKITKRGQNVTFRCDPISEHNRLYWYRQTLGQGPEFLTYFQNEAQLEKSRLLSDRFSAERPKGSFSTLEIQRTEQGDSAMYLCASSGLAGQETQYFGPGTRLLVL.

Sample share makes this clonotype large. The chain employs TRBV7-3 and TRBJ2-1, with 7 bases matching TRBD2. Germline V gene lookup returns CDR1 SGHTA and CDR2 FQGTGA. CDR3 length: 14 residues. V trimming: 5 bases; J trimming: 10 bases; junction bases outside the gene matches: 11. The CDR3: CASSPGRGSREQFF. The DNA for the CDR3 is TGTGCCAGCAGCCCCGGGCGGGGGTCTCGGGAGCAGTTCTTC. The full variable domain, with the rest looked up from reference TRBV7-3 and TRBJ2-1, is GAGVSQTPSNKVTEKGKYVELRCDPISGHTALYWYRQSLGQGPEFLIYFQGTGAADDSGLPNDRFFAVRPEGSVSTLKIQRTERGDSAVYLCASSPGRGSREQFFGPGTRLTVL.

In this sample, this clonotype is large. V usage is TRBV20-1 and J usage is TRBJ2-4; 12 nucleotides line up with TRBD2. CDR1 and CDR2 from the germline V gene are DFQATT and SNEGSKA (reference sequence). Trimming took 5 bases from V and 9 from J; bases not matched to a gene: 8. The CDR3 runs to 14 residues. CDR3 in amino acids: CSASPSGGAIIQYF. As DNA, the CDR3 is TGCAGTGCTTCCCCTAGCGGGGGGGCGATCATTCAGTACTTC.

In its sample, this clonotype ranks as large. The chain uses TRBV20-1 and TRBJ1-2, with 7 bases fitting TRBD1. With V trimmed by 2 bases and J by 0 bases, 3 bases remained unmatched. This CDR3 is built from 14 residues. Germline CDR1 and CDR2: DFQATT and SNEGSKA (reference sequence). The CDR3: CSARKTGTNYGYTF. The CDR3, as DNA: TGCAGTGCTAGAAAGACAGGGACTAACTATGGCTACACCTTC.

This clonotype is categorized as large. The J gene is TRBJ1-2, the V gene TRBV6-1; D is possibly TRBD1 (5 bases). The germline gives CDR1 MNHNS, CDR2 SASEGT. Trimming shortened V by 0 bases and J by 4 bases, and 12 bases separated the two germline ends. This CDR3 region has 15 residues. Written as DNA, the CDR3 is TGTGCCAGCAGTGAAGCAGCCGGGGACCGCTATGGCTACACCTTC. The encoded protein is CASSEAAGDRYGYTF.

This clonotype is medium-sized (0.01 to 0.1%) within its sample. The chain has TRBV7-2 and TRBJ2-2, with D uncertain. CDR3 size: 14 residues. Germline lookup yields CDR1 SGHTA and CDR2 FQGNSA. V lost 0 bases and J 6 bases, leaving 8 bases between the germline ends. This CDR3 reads CASSLARPAGELFF. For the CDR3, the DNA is TGTGCCAGCAGCTTAGCTCGGCCCGCCGGGGAGCTGTTTTTT.

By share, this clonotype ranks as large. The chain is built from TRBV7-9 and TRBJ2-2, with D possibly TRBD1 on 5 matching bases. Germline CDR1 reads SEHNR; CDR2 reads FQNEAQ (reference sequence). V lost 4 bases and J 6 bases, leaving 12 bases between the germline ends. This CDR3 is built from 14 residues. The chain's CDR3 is CASSSARQPGELFF. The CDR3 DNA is TGTGCCAGCAGCTCGGCAAGACAGCCCGGGGAGCTGTTTTTT.

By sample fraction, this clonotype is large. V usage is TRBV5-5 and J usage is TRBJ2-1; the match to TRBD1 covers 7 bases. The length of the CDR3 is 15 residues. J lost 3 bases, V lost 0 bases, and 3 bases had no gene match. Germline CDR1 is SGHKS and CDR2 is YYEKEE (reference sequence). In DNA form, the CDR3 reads TGTGCCAGCAGCTTGGCGGACAGGAGCTACAATGAGCAGTTCTTC. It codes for CASSLADRSYNEQFF.

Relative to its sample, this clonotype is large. DNA of the CDR3: TGTGCCATCAGTGTCCGCGTGAACACAGATACGCAGTATTTT. The encoded protein is CAISVRVNTDTQYF. The chain uses TRBV10-3 and TRBJ2-3; no reliable D call. This CDR3 has 14 residues. V gave up 4 bases and J gave up 2 bases, with 10 bases separating them. From germline, CDR1 is ENHRY and CDR2 SYGVKD.

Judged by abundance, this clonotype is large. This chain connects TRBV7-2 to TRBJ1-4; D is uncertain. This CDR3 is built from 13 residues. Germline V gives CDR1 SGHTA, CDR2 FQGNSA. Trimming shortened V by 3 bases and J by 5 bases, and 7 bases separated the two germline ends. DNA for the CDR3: TGTGCCAGCAGCTTCCAGTTAAATGAAAAACTGTTTTTT. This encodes CASSFQLNEKLFF.

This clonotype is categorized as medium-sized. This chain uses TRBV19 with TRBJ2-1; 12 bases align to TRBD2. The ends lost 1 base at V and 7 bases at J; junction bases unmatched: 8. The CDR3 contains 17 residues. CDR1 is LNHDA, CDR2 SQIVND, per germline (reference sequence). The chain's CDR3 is CASSIGLLAGGGNEQFF. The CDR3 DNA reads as TGTGCCAGTAGTATAGGGCTCCTAGCGGGGGGGGGGAATGAGCAGTTCTTC.

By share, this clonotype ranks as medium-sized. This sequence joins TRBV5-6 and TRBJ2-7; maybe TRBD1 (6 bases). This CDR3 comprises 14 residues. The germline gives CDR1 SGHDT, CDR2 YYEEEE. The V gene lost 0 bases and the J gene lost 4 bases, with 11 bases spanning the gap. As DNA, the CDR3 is TGTGCCAGCAGCTTGGGACAGGTTAGATACGAGCAGTACTTC. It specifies CASSLGQVRYEQYF.

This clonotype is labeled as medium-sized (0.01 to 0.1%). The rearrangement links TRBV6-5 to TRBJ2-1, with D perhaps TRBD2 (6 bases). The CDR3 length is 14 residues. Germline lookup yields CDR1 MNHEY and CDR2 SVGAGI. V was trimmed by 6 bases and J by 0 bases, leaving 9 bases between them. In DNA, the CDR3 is TGTGCCAGCAGCCTAGCGTACTCCTACAATGAGCAGTTCTTC. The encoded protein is CASSLAYSYNEQFF.

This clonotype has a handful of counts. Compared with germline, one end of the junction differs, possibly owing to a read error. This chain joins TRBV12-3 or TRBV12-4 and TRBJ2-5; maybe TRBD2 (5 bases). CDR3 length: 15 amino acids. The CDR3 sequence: CASSPGPFEGEAQYF. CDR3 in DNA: TGTGCCAGCAGTCCCGGTCCCTTCGAGGGAGAGGCCCAGTACTTC.

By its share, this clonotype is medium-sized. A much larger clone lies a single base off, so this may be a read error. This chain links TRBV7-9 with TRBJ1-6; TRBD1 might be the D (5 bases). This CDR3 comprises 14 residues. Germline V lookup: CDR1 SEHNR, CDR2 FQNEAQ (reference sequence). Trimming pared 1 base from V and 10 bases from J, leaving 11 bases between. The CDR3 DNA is TGTGCCAGCAGCTTAGGCAGGGATGTGTCACCCCTCCACTTT. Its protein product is CASSLGRDVSPLHF.

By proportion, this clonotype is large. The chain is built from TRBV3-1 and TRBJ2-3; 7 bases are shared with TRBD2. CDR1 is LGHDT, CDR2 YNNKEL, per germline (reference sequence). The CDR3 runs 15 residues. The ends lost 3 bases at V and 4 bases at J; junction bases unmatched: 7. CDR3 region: CASSQGGVGADTQYF. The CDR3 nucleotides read TGTGCCAGCAGCCAGGGAGGGGTTGGGGCAGATACGCAGTATTTT.

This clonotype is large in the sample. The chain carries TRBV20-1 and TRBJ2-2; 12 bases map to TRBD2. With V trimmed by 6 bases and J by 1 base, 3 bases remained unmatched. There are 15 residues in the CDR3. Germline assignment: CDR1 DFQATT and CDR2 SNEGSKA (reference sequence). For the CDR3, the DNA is TGCAGTGCGCAGACTAGCGGGAGGAACACCGGGGAGCTGTTTTTT. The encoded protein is CSAQTSGRNTGELFF.

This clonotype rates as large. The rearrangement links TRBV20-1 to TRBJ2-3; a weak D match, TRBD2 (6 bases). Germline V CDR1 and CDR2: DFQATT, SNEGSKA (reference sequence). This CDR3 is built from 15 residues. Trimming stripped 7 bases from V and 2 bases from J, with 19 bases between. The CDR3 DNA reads TGCAGTGTCCGCCCCCCCGGGACTTACACAGATACGCAGTATTTT. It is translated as CSVRPPGTYTDTQYF.

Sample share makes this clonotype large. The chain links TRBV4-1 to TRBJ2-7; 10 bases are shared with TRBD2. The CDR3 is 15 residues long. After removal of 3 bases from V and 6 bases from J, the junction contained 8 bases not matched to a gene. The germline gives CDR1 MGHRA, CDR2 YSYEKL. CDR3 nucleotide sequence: TGCGCCAGCAGCCAGGCCGAACTAGCGGGAAGCGAGCAGTACTTC. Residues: CASSQAELAGSEQYF.

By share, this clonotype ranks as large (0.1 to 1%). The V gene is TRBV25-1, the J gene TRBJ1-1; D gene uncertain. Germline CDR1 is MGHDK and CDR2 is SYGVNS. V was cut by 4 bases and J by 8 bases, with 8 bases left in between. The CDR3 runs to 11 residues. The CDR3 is CASSAGREAFF. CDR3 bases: TGTGCCAGCAGTGCTGGCAGGGAAGCTTTCTTT.

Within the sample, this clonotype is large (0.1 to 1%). The CDR3 loop is CSSKTKLSYNEQFF. The CDR3 region has the DNA TGTTCAAGCAAGACCAAGCTTTCCTACAATGAGCAGTTCTTC. The chain has TRBV5-8 and TRBJ2-1; no definite D call. There are 14 residues in the CDR3. The germline gives CDR1 SGHTS, CDR2 YDEGEE. Full variable domain (remainder filled in from reference TRBV5-8 and TRBJ2-1): EAGVTQSPTHLIKTRGQQATLRCSPISGHTSVYWYQQALGLGLQFLLWYDEGEERNRGNFPPRFSGRQFPNYSSELNVNALELEDSALYLCSSKTKLSYNEQFFGPGTRLTVL.